The 16 T cell receptor beta chains in this list originate from one sample, sequenced in a study of T cell responses to AZD1222 COVID-19 vaccine. Measured with immunoSEQ multiplex PCR; TCRdb has only the in-frame clones, and not every one. The sample comprises hundreds of thousands of clones, approximately 94% of which are singletons, and around 1% rests with the top ten. This specimen consisted of peripheral blood, obtained on day 0 of MenACWY control vaccination. These receptors all come from an adult in good health.

The chain combines TRBV6-5 with TRBJ1-2; tentative D call: TRBD1 (6 bases). The CDR3 extends over 15 amino acids. V was cut by 7 bases and J by 2 bases, with 17 bases left in between. Per germline, CDR1 MNHEY and CDR2 SVGAGI. The DNA for the CDR3 is TGTGCCAGCAATAAGAACGGGGGCAGCAACTATGGCTACACCTTC. It translates to CASNKNGGSNYGYTF.

V and J are TRBV7-2 and TRBJ2-3, with 9 bases identical to TRBD2. The CDR3 contains 14 residues. V trimming: 3 bases; J trimming: 4 bases; junction bases outside the gene matches: 2. Germline V gene lookup returns CDR1 SGHTA and CDR2 FQGNSA. The CDR3 reads CASSFRGGADTQYF. The CDR3 coding sequence is TGTGCCAGCAGCTTCCGCGGGGGGGCAGATACGCAGTATTTT.

The chain combines TRBV21-1 with TRBJ1-3. TRBV21-1 is reported as a pseudogene. This CDR3 has 16 amino acids. The CDR3 region is CASRPRRRTRGNTIYF. CDR3 nucleotide sequence: TGTGCCAGCAGACCCAGAAGAAGGACTCGAGGAAACACCATATATTTT.

For the CDR3, the DNA is TGTGCCAGCAGCCCGGTCGGGAATCAGCCCCAGCATTTT. Amino acids: CASSPVGNQPQHF. The chain combines TRBV3-1 (or the pseudogene TRBV3-2) with TRBJ1-5; D ambiguous. The CDR3 is 13 residues long. Trimming removed 4 bases from V and 4 bases from J, with 8 bases in between. CDR1 and CDR2 (germline): LGHDT, YNNKEL (reference sequence).

This chain joins TRBV2 and TRBJ2-4, with D unclear. Looked up from germline, CDR1 is SNHLY and CDR2 is FYNNEI. V shed 1 base and J shed 1 base, with 11 bases lying between them. This CDR3 contains 16 residues. The CDR3 reads CASSEGKFGAKNIQYF. The DNA of the CDR3 is TGTGCCAGCAGTGAAGGGAAGTTCGGGGCCAAAAACATTCAGTACTTC. Looking up the rest from reference TRBV2 and TRBJ2-4 gives the full variable domain: EPEVTQTPSHQVTQMGQEVILRCVPISNHLYFYWYRQILGQKVEFLVSFYNNEISEKSEIFDDQFSVERPDGSNFTLKIRSTKLEDSAMYFCASSEGKFGAKNIQYFGAGTRLSVL.

CDR3 sequence: CASSYEDRGRDGYTF. The CDR3 DNA follows: TGTGCCAGCAGTTACGAAGACAGGGGGCGGGATGGCTACACCTTC. V gene TRBV6-5 combines with J gene TRBJ1-2; TRBD1 aligns across 10 bases. V lost 2 bases and J lost 6; bases outside the gene matches: 6. The CDR3 loop spans 15 amino acids. The V gene's germline CDR1 is MNHEY and CDR2 SVGAGI.

The chain employs TRBV28 and TRBJ1-1; 10 bases are shared with TRBD1. Germline V gene sequence: CDR1 MDHEN, CDR2 SYDVKM. The ends lost 2 bases at V and 5 bases at J; junction bases unmatched: 5. This CDR3 contains 15 residues. The CDR3 coding sequence is TGTGCCAGCAGTTTAGGGGACAGGGGAGAGACTGAAGCTTTCTTT. It encodes CASSLGDRGETEAFF.

The chain uses TRBV30 and TRBJ1-1; no definite D call. The V end lost 3 bases, the J end lost 9 bases, and 14 bases lay between the germline ends. The germline CDR1 and CDR2 sequences are GTSNPN and SVGIG (reference sequence). This CDR3 has 12 amino acids. CDR3 region: CAWRMGLAQAFF. In DNA, the CDR3 is TGTGCCTGGAGGATGGGGTTAGCGCAAGCTTTCTTT.

The rearrangement uses TRBV7-9 and TRBJ1-4, with D maybe TRBD1 (5 bases). Per germline, CDR1 SEHNR and CDR2 FQNEAQ (reference sequence). The CDR3 totals 14 residues. The germline V and J ends were trimmed by 4 bases and 15 bases, with 21 bases remaining between them. The CDR3 DNA is TGTGCCAGCAGCTCCTTAAGATCAGGGAACTTCATGTTTTTT. This translates into CASSSLRSGNFMFF.

The genes are TRBV19 and TRBJ1-1, with D perhaps TRBD1 (6 bases). Trimming took off 4 bases at V and 0 bases at J, with 9 bases between the two ends. Germline values: CDR1 LNHDA, CDR2 SQIVND (reference sequence). CDR3 length: 14 residues. The CDR3 protein is CASSKGHLNTEAFF. Written as DNA, the CDR3 is TGTGCCAGTAGTAAGGGACACCTGAACACTGAAGCTTTCTTT.

The rearrangement uses TRBV11-1 and TRBJ2-2, with D perhaps TRBD2 (6 bases). From germline, CDR1 is SGHAT and CDR2 FQDESV (reference sequence). The CDR3 is 15 residues long. V lost 6 bases and J 2 bases, leaving 13 bases between the germline ends. The CDR3 region is CASRPVLANTGELFF. The DNA for the CDR3 is TGTGCCAGCAGACCCGTACTAGCAAACACCGGGGAGCTGTTTTTT.

This chain links TRBV28 with TRBJ2-3; either TRBD1 or TRBD2 may supply D (6 bases each). V lost 6 bases, J lost 0 bases, and 19 bases lay in between. CDR3 length: 17 residues. Germline CDR1 reads MDHEN; CDR2 reads SYDVKM. CDR3 DNA sequence: TGTGCCAGCAGCCAAGGGGGAGGATCACTAAGCACAGATACGCAGTATTTT. It translates to CASSQGGGSLSTDTQYF.

The chain combines TRBV27 with TRBJ2-5; 9 nucleotides agree with TRBD2. V shed 2 bases, J shed 6 bases, and the junction held 10 bases outside the gene matches. This CDR3 contains 16 residues. Per germline, CDR1 MNHEY and CDR2 SMNVEV (reference sequence). CDR3 nucleotide sequence: TGTGCCAGCAGTTTAGGGGCGGGGGGGCCTTCAAAGACCCAGTACTTC. Its protein product is CASSLGAGGPSKTQYF.

The chain uses TRBV4-1 and TRBJ1-5, with no clear D. Germline V gives CDR1 MGHRA, CDR2 YSYEKL. V lost 3 bases to trimming and J lost 9 bases, with 12 bases between them. The CDR3 is 13 residues long. CDR3 in amino acids: CASSQEGRRPQHF. DNA for the CDR3: TGCGCCAGCAGCCAGGAGGGCCGTCGGCCCCAGCATTTT.

The V gene is TRBV7-9, the J gene TRBJ2-5; weak D call: TRBD1 (6 bases). This CDR3 comprises 15 residues. Per germline, CDR1 SEHNR and CDR2 FQNEAQ (reference sequence). Trimming stripped 1 base from V and 5 bases from J, with 14 bases between. CDR3 sequence (DNA): TGTGCCAGCAGCTTAGTCCAGGGGTCGGGGGAGACCCAGTACTTC. Protein sequence: CASSLVQGSGETQYF.

The V gene is TRBV11-2, the J gene TRBJ2-3; D is ambiguous. V gave up 1 base and J gave up 0 bases, with 8 bases separating them. This CDR3 is 15 amino acids long. Germline CDR1 is SGHAT and CDR2 is FQNNGV. Here the CDR3 DNA reads TGTGCCAGCAGCTTAGGGCCTTCTAGCACAGATACGCAGTATTTT. As protein: CASSLGPSSTDTQYF. The full variable domain, completed using reference TRBV11-2 and TRBJ2-3, is EAGVAQSPRYKIIEKRQSVAFWCNPISGHATLYWYQQILGQGPKLLIQFQNNGVVDDSQLPKDRFSAERLKGVDSTLKIQPAKLEDSAVYLCASSLGPSSTDTQYFGPGTRLTVL.